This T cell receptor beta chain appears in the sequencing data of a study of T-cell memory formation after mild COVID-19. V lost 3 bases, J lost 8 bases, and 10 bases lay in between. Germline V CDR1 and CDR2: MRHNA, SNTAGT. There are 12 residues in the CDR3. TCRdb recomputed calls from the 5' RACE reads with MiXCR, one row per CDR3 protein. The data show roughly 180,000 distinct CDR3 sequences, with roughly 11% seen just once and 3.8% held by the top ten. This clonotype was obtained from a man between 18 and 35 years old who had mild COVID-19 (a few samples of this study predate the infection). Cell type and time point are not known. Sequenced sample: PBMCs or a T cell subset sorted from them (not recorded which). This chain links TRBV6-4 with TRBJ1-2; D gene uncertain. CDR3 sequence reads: CASSDTGNGYTF. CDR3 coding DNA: TGTGCCAGCAGTGATACGGGGAACGGCTACACCTTC.